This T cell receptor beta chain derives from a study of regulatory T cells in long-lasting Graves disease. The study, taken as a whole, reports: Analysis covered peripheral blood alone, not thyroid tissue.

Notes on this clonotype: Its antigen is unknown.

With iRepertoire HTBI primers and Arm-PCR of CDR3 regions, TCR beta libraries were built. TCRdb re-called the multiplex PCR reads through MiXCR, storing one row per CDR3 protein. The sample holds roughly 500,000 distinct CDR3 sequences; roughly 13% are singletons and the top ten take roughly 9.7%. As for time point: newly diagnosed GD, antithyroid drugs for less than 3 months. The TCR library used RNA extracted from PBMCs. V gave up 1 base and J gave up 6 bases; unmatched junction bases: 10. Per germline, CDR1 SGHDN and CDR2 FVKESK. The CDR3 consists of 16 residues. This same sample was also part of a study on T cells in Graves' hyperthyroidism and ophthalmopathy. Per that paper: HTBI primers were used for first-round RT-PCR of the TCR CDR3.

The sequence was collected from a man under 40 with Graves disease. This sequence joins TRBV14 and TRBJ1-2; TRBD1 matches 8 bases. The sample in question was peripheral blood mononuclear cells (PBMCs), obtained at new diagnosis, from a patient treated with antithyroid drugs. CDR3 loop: CASSQVPDRDSNGYTF. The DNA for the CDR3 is TGTGCCAGCAGCCAAGTCCCGGACAGGGACTCGAATGGCTACACCTTC. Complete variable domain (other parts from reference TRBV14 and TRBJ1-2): EAGVTQFPSHSVIEKGQTVTLRCDPISGHDNLYWYRRVMGKEIKFLLHFVKESKQDESGMPNNRFLAERTGGTYSTLKVQPAELEDSGVYFCASSQVPDRDSNGYTFGSGTRLTVV.